The present TCR beta chain was sequenced within a study of cytomegalovirus exposure and HLA in healthy donors. Findings and caveats of the study: Certain sequence variants were highly shared and formed a cluster, and this cluster was likely a sequencing artifact. Later analysis suggested most CMV-associated TCR beta chains were HLA-restricted. Later analysis revealed greater clonal expansion in HLA-associated TCR beta chains than in equally common others. Many donors carried some public TCRs, although rarity characterized most TCR sequences.

Points on this clone: As yet, its antigen is unknown.

The CDR3 has 15 amino acids. The germline CDR1 and CDR2 sequences are SGHTA and FQGNSA. V was cut by 3 bases and J by 0 bases, with 11 bases left in between. PCR was performed using 60 Vbeta and 13 Jbeta primers. Sequenced by immunoSEQ multiplex PCR; TCRdb stores in-frame clones only, minus some. The profile shows about 120,000 clones, approximately 80% of them singletons. The sequence was obtained from a woman aged 40 to 50 in good health and CMV-seropositive. This chain connects TRBV7-2 to TRBJ1-1; perhaps TRBD1 as D (5 bases). Sample: PBMCs. The CDR3 here is CASSFLTAMNTEAFF. The CDR3 DNA follows: TGTGCCAGCAGCTTCCTGACAGCTATGAACACTGAAGCTTTCTTT.